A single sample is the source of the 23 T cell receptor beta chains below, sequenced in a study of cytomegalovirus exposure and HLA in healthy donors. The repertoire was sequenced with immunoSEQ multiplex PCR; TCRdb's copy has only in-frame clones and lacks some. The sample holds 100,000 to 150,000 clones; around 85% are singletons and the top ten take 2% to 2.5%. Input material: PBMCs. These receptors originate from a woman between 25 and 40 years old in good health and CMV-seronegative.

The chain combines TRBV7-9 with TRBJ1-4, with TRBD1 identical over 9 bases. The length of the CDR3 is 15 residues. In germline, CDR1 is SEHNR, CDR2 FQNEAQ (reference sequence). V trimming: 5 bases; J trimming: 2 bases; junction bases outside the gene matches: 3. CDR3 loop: CASSLTGGTNEKLFF. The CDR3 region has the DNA TGTGCCAGCAGCCTGACAGGGGGGACTAATGAAAAACTGTTTTTT.

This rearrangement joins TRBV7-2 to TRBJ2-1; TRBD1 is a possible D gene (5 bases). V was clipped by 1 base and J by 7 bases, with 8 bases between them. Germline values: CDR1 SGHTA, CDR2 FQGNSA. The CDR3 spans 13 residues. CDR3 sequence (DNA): TGTGCCAGCAGCTTAGGCAGGGCGAATGAGCAGTTCTTC. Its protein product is CASSLGRANEQFF.

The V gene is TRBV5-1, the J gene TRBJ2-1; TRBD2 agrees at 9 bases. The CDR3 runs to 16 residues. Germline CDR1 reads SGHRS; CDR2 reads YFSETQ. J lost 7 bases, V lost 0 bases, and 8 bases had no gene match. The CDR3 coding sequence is TGCGCCAGCAGCTTGGACGGCGGGGGGGCCTGGAATGAGCAGTTCTTC. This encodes CASSLDGGGAWNEQFF.

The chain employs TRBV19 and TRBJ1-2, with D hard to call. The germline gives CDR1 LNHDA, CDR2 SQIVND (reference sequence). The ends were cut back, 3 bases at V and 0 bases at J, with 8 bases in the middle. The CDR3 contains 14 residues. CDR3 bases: TGTGCCAGTAGTATCCGGGATACTAACTATGGCTACACCTTC. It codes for CASSIRDTNYGYTF.

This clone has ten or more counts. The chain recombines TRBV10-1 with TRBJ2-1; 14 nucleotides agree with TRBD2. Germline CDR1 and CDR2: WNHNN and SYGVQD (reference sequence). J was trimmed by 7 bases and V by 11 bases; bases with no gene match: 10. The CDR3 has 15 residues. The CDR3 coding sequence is TGCGCCGACCCTGACAGACTAGCGGGGGGGAATGAGCAGTTCTTC. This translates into CADPDRLAGGNEQFF.

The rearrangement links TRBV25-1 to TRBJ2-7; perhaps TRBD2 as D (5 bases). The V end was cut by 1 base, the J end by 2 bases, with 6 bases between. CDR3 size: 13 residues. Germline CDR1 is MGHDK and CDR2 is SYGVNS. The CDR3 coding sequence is TGTGCCAGCAGTGAATGGGGAGCCTACGAGCAGTACTTC. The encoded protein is CASSEWGAYEQYF.

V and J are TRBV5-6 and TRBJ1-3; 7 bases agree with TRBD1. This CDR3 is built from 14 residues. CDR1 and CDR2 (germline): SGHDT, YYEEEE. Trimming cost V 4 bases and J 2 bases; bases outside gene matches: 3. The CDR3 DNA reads TGTGCCAGCAGCCCGACAGGGCCTGGAAACACCATATATTTT. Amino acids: CASSPTGPGNTIYF.

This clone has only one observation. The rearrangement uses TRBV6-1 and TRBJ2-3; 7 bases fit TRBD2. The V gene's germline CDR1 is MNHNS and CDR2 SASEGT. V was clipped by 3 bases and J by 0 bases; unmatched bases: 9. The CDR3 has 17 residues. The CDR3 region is CASSDNPGGLSTDTQYF. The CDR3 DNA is TGTGCCAGCAGTGATAATCCGGGGGGACTTAGCACAGATACGCAGTATTTT.

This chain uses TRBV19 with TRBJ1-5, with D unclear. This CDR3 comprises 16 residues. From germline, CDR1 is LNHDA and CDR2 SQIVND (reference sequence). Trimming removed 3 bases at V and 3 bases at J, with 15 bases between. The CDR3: CASSMIRLLLNQPQHF. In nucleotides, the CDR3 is TGTGCCAGTAGTATGATCAGGCTCTTACTCAATCAGCCCCAGCATTTT. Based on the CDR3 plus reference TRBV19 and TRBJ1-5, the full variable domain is DGGITQSPKYLFRKEGQNVTLSCEQNLNHDAMYWYRQDPGQGLRLIYYSQIVNDFQKGDIAEGYSVSREKKESFPLTVTSAQKNPTAFYLCASSMIRLLLNQPQHFGDGTRLSIL.

CDR3 sequence: CARSLAGQGNTGELFF. The DNA for the CDR3 is TGTGCCAGAAGCTTGGCGGGACAGGGGAACACCGGGGAGCTGTTTTTT. The rearrangement joins TRBV5-3 to TRBJ2-2, with 9 bases that match TRBD1. TRBV5-3 is an ORF, with its function uncertain. The CDR3 loop spans 16 amino acids. Trimming at V came to 0 bases and at J to 1 base, leaving 1 base not matched to a gene.

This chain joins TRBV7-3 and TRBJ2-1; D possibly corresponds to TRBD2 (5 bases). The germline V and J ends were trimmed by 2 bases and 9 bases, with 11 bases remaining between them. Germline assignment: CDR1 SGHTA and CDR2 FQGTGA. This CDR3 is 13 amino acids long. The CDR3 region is CASSLREGSEQFF. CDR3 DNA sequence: TGTGCCAGCAGCTTACGAGAGGGAAGTGAGCAGTTCTTC.

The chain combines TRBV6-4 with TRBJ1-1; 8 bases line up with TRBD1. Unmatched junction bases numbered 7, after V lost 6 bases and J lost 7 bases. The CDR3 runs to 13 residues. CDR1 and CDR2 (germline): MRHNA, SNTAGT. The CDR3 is CASRGRGQGEAFF. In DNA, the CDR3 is TGTGCCAGCAGGGGCAGGGGGCAAGGTGAAGCTTTCTTT.

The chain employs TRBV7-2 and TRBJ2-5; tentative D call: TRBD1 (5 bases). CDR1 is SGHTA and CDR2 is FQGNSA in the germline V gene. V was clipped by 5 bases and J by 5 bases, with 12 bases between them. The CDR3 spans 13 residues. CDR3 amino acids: CASSLWGRETQYF. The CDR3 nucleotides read TGTGCCAGCAGCCTCTGGGGCCGGGAGACCCAGTACTTC. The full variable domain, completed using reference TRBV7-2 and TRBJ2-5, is GAGVSQSPSNKVTEKGKDVELRCDPISGHTALYWYRQSLGQGLEFLIYFQGNSAPDKSGLPSDRFSAERTGGSVSTLTIQRTQQEDSAVYLCASSLWGRETQYFGPGTRLLVL.

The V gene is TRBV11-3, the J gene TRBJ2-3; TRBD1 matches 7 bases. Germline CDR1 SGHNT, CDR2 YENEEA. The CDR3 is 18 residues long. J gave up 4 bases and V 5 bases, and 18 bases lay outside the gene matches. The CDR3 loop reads CASSPHPWSRGWADTQYF. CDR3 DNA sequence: TGTGCCAGCAGCCCACATCCGTGGTCCAGGGGGTGGGCAGATACGCAGTATTTT.

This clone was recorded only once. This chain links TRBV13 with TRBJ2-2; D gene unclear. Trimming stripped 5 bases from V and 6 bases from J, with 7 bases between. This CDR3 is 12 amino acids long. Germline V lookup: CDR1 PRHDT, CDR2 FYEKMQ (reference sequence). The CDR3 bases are TGTGCCAGCAGCCCGAGGTCCGGGGAGCTGTTTTTT. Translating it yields CASSPRSGELFF.

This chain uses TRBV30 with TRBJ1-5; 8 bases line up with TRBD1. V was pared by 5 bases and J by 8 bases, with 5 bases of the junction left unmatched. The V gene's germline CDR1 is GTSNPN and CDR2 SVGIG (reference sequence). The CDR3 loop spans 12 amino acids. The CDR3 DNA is TGTGCCTGGGGTCAGGGGGCCGAGCCCCAGCATTTT. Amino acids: CAWGQGAEPQHF.

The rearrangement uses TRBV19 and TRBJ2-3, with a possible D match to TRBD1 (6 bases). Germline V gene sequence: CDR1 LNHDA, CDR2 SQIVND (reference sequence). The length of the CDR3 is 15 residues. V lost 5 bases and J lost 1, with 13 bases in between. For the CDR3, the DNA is TGTGCCAGTAGTCCGGGGAACAGGGGCACAGATACGCAGTATTTT. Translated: CASSPGNRGTDTQYF. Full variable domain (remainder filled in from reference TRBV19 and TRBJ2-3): DGGITQSPKYLFRKEGQNVTLSCEQNLNHDAMYWYRQDPGQGLRLIYYSQIVNDFQKGDIAEGYSVSREKKESFPLTVTSAQKNPTAFYLCASSPGNRGTDTQYFGPGTRLTVL.

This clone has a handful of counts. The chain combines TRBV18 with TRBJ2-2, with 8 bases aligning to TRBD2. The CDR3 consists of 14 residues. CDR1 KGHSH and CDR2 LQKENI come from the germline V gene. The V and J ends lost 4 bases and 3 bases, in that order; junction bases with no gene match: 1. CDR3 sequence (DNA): TGTGCCAGCTCACTTAGCGGGGACACCGGGGAGCTGTTTTTT. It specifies CASSLSGDTGELFF.

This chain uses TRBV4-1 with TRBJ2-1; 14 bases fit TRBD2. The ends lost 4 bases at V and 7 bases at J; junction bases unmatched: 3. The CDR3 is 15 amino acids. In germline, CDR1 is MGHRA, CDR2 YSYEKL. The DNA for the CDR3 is TGCGCCAGCAGCCTGACTAGCGGGGGGGCGAATGAGCAGTTCTTC. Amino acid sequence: CASSLTSGGANEQFF.

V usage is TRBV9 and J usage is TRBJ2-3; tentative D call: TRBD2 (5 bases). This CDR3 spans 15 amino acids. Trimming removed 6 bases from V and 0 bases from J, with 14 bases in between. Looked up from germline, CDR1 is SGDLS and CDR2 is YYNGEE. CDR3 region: CASTRGAVSTDTQYF. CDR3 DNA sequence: TGTGCCAGCACCAGAGGAGCGGTAAGCACAGATACGCAGTATTTT.

Written as DNA, the CDR3 is TGTGCCAGCAGTTACACAGCTAACTATGGCTACACCTTC. This encodes CASSYTANYGYTF. The V gene is TRBV6-5, the J gene TRBJ1-2; D call uncertain. The ends were cut back, 2 bases at V and 0 bases at J, with 4 bases in the middle. The CDR3 covers 13 residues. In germline, CDR1 is MNHEY, CDR2 SVGAGI.

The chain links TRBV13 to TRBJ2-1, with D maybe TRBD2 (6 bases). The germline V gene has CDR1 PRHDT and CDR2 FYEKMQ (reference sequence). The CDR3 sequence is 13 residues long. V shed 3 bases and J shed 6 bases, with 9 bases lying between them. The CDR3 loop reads CASSLGRGNEQFF. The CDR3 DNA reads TGTGCCAGCAGCTTGGGGCGGGGCAATGAGCAGTTCTTC.

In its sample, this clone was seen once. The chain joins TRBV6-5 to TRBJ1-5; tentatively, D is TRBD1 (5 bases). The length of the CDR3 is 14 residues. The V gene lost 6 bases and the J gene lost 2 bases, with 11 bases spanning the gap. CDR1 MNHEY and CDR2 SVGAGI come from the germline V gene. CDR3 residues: CASRLQAGNQPQHF. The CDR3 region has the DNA TGTGCCAGCAGATTACAGGCAGGCAATCAGCCCCAGCATTTT.